Shown below are 13 T cell receptor beta chains from a single sample sequenced in a study of shared clonotypes between healthy human individuals. Data came from immunoSEQ multiplex PCR; TCRdb stores just in-frame clones and leaves some out. The table includes 1.5 million to 2.5 million clones, approximately 95% detected once. Naive-designated CD8 cells lacked CD45RO, were positively enriched for CCR7, and omitted terminally differentiated effector memory CD45RA+ cells. The sequenced material came from naive CD8+ T cells sorted from blood. All receptors derive from a man younger than 35 in good health.

V gene TRBV7-2 combines with J gene TRBJ2-1; D could derive from TRBD1 or TRBD2 (5 bases each). The germline CDR1 and CDR2 sequences are SGHTA and FQGNSA. CDR3 size: 18 residues. The V and J ends lost 3 bases and 4 bases respectively, with 22 bases between them. The CDR3: CASSFSRGAGGWYNEQFF. The DNA of the CDR3 is TGTGCCAGCAGCTTTTCCAGAGGGGCGGGCGGATGGTACAATGAGCAGTTCTTC. The whole variable domain, remainder taken from reference TRBV7-2 and TRBJ2-1, is GAGVSQSPSNKVTEKGKDVELRCDPISGHTALYWYRQSLGQGLEFLIYFQGNSAPDKSGLPSDRFSAERTGGSVSTLTIQRTQQEDSAVYLCASSFSRGAGGWYNEQFFGPGTRLTVL.

This chain connects TRBV10-3 to TRBJ2-7; no firm D call. Trimming took 8 bases from V and 3 from J, leaving 11 bases between them. CDR3 length equals 12 residues. Germline loops: CDR1 ENHRY, CDR2 SYGVKD. CDR3 coding DNA: TGTGCCATCGCTGAGCGAGTCTACGAGCAGTACTTC. It translates to CAIAERVYEQYF.

This sequence joins TRBV6-5 and TRBJ1-6; no reliable D call. There are 15 residues in the CDR3. Trimming cost V 5 bases and J 8 bases, with 16 bases left between them. Germline CDR1 is MNHEY and CDR2 is SVGAGI. Written as DNA, the CDR3 is TGTGCCAGCAGTGCCCGGGTGGGGTCGCATTCACCCCTCCACTTT. Translation: CASSARVGSHSPLHF.

The CDR3 here is CASSLVRDQETQYF. CDR3 nucleotide sequence: TGTGCCAGCAGCTTGGTACGGGACCAAGAGACCCAGTACTTC. The chain couples TRBV5-6 to TRBJ2-5; D remains unclear. The CDR3 is made up of 14 amino acids. Germline loops: CDR1 SGHDT, CDR2 YYEEEE. V was clipped by 0 bases and J by 0 bases, with 6 bases between them.

V is TRBV11-2 and J is TRBJ2-5; 13 bases match TRBD2. The CDR3 extends over 17 amino acids. Germline CDR1 SGHAT, CDR2 FQNNGV. J gave up 4 bases and V 0 bases, and 5 bases lay outside the gene matches. CDR3 sequence (DNA): TGTGCCAGCAGCTTAGAACTAGCGGGAGGGCCCGCAGAGACCCAGTACTTC. Protein product: CASSLELAGGPAETQYF.

V gene TRBV27 combines with J gene TRBJ2-5; TRBD2 agrees at 11 bases. V lost 5 bases, J lost 4 bases, and 6 bases stayed unmatched. This CDR3 is built from 15 residues. Per germline, CDR1 MNHEY and CDR2 SMNVEV (reference sequence). The DNA of the CDR3 is TGTGCCAGCAGTCTCCTGGGGACTAGCGGAGAGACCCAGTACTTC. Its translation is CASSLLGTSGETQYF.

J is TRBJ2-7 and V is TRBV4-2; 8 bases align to TRBD1. Germline CDR1 LGHNA, CDR2 YNFKEQ. CDR3 length: 15 residues. After removal of 1 base from V and 3 bases from J, the junction contained 5 bases not matched to a gene. The CDR3 protein is CASSQVGTGVYEQYF. The DNA of the CDR3 is TGTGCCAGCAGCCAAGTCGGGACAGGCGTCTACGAGCAGTACTTC.

This clone was counted between two and nine times. This sequence joins TRBV28 and TRBJ1-1, with a weak D call TRBD1 (6 bases). The CDR3 extends over 14 amino acids. Trimming stripped 6 bases from V and 5 bases from J, with 16 bases between. In germline, CDR1 is MDHEN, CDR2 SYDVKM. The CDR3 region is CASSRSGGGTEAFF. The CDR3, as DNA: TGTGCCAGCAGCCGTTCGGGGGGCGGAACTGAAGCTTTCTTT.

The J gene is TRBJ1-2, the V gene TRBV19; TRBD1 might be the D (5 bases). This CDR3 contains 15 residues. Germline CDR1 LNHDA, CDR2 SQIVND (reference sequence). V was trimmed by 8 bases and J by 6 bases, leaving 22 bases between them. In DNA form, the CDR3 reads TGTGCCAGTGAACCTACGGCGATGTGGGACGATGGCTACACCTTC. Protein: CASEPTAMWDDGYTF.

This clone was detected only once. This sequence joins TRBV7-2 and TRBJ2-6; D may be TRBD1 (7 bases). The CDR3 extends over 15 amino acids. Per the germline V gene, CDR1 is SGHTA and CDR2 is FQGNSA. Between the trimmed V and J ends, which lost 5 bases and 7 bases, there was a span of 15 bases. The CDR3 bases are TGTGCCAGCAGCCCGGGGGACAGCCTAGCCAACGTCCTGACTTTC. Its translation: CASSPGDSLANVLTF.

V usage is TRBV7-8 and J usage is TRBJ2-1; D may be TRBD2 (5 bases). Germline CDR1 reads SGHVS; CDR2 reads FQNEAQ. V was trimmed by 1 base and J by 2 bases, leaving 12 bases between them. The CDR3 loop spans 16 amino acids. The CDR3: CASSLVASGTYNEQFF. CDR3 nucleotides: TGTGCCAGCAGCTTAGTAGCCAGCGGAACCTACAATGAGCAGTTCTTC.

The V and J genes are TRBV27 and TRBJ1-4, with 7 bases aligning to TRBD1. Germline V gene data show CDR1 as MNHEY and CDR2 as SMNVEV (reference sequence). The CDR3 covers 13 residues. V was pared by 4 bases and J by 11 bases, with 7 bases of the junction left unmatched. CDR3 in amino acids: CASSYRTGGKLFF. DNA for the CDR3: TGTGCCAGCAGTTACCGGACAGGCGGGAAACTGTTTTTT. The full variable domain, rest sourced from reference TRBV27 and TRBJ1-4, is EAQVTQNPRYLITVTGKKLTVTCSQNMNHEYMSWYRQDPGLGLRQIYYSMNVEVTDKGDVPEGYKVSRKEKRNFPLILESPSPNQTSLYFCASSYRTGGKLFFGSGTQLSVL.

The V gene is TRBV10-2, the J gene TRBJ2-7; D tentatively reads TRBD1 or TRBD2 (5 bases each). Trimming removed 6 bases from V and 3 bases from J, with 12 bases in between. The CDR3 sequence is 13 residues long. The V gene's germline CDR1 is WSHSY and CDR2 SAAADI. CDR3 loop: CASSTGRDYEQYF. The CDR3 DNA reads as TGCGCCAGCAGCACAGGACGGGACTACGAGCAGTACTTC.